This entry lists 13 T cell receptor beta chains sequenced from one sample in a study of T cell clonality in common variable immunodeficiency. Study outcomes and limitations: Common variable immunodeficiency TCR beta sequences reportedly had fewer deletions and N-nucleotide insertions.

For these TCRs, the target antigens are not known. TCRdb keeps only in-frame clones here, not all; method: immunoSEQ multiplex PCR. The repertoire has about 26,000 clones, none seen only once; the ten largest take 3% to 4.5%. Sequencing input: peripheral blood mononuclear cells. The receptor set was obtained from a human donor with common variable immunodeficiency.

As regards this clone: Read sequence stops 3 residues before the CDR3 end, and the germline J gene provides the missing end. The chain is built from TRBV7-9 and TRBJ2-1; D gene uncertain. This CDR3 spans 15 amino acids. V was pared by 4 bases and J by 3 bases, with 13 bases between. Germline V gene sequence: CDR1 SEHNR, CDR2 FQNEAQ (reference sequence). The sequenced part of the CDR3 DNA is TGTGCCAGCAGCTCCGGTGCCTTTAGCTACAATGAG. Encoded protein: CASSSGAFSYNE. Given in full, the CDR3 is CASSSGAFSYNEQFF.

This clone came up many times. The covered CDR3 bases are TGTGCCTGGAGTGTTGGGGGGGGAATCTCTGAAAAA. It encodes CAWSVGGGISEK. The whole CDR3 protein reads CAWSVGGGISEKLFF. The chain carries TRBV30 and TRBJ1-4, with D maybe TRBD1 (5 bases). Coverage ceases 3 residues before the CDR3 finishes, and the germline J gene fills in the end. V was shortened by 0 bases and J by 7 bases, with 15 bases between the two germline ends. Germline CDR1 reads GTSNPN; CDR2 reads SVGIG (reference sequence). There are 15 residues in the CDR3.

As concerns this clone: The CDR3 end is not reached by the read, which stops 3 residues before it; the germline J gene fills it in. J is TRBJ2-3 and V is TRBV6-8, with 12 bases that match TRBD2. The CDR3 covers 16 residues. V shed 4 bases and J 0 bases; nucleotides not matched to a gene: 2. The germline CDR1 and CDR2 sequences are MNHGY and SAAAGT. CDR3 sequence reads: CASSFGLAGSTDTQYF. The CDR3 bases that were read are TGTGCCAGCAGTTTCGGACTAGCGGGGAGCACAGATACG.

This clone showed up just a few times. The CDR3 is cut off 3 residues early in the read; its end comes from the germline J gene. The genes are TRBV5-6 and TRBJ1-5; D is undetermined. Germline V gene data show CDR1 as SGHDT and CDR2 as YYEEEE. The CDR3 spans 13 residues. V gave up 1 base and J gave up 6 bases, with 8 bases separating them. The CDR3 sequence: CASSLRPGQPQHF. The part of the CDR3 DNA that was read is TGTGCCAGCAGCTTGCGTCCCGGTCAGCCC. Full variable domain (missing parts from reference TRBV5-6 and TRBJ1-5): DAGVTQSPTHLIKTRGQQVTLRCSPKSGHDTVSWYQQALGQGPQFIFQYYEEEERQRGNFPDRFSGHQFPNYSSELNVNALLLGDSALYLCASSLRPGQPQHFGDGTRLSIL.

A word on this clone: The CDR3 goes on 3 residues after the read ends, and that part is filled in from the germline J gene. The chain joins TRBV11-2 to TRBJ2-7; 12 bases line up with TRBD2. J lost 2 bases, V lost 4 bases, and 3 bases had no gene match. CDR3 length equals 15 residues. CDR1 is SGHAT and CDR2 is FQNNGV in the germline V gene. The CDR3 protein is CASSWTSGDTYEQYF. The part of the CDR3 DNA that was read is TGTGCCAGCAGCTGGACTAGCGGGGATACCTACGAG. Filled out from reference TRBV11-2 and TRBJ2-7, the complete variable domain reads EAGVAQSPRYKIIEKRQSVAFWCNPISGHATLYWYQQILGQGPKLLIQFQNNGVVDDSQLPKDRFSAERLKGVDSTLKIQPAKLEDSAVYLCASSWTSGDTYEQYFGPGTRLTVT.

Notes on this clone: The read is 3 residues too short to cover the CDR3 end, so that end is filled in from the germline J gene. The genes are TRBV6-2 or TRBV6-3 and TRBJ2-7, with 7 bases identical to TRBD2. V trimming: 7 bases; J trimming: 3 bases; junction bases outside the gene matches: 9. The germline CDR1 and CDR2 sequences are MNHEY and SVGEGT. The CDR3 is 14 residues long. CDR3 DNA, as far as it was read: TGTGCCAGCACCCCATATGGCGGGAGCTACGAG. This sequence encodes CASTPYGGSYE. The entire CDR3 protein is CASTPYGGSYEQYF.

In this sample, this clone turned up many times. The read stops 3 residues short of the end of the CDR3; the missing end is completed from the germline J gene. The genes are TRBV12-3 or TRBV12-4 and TRBJ2-3; 12 nucleotides agree with TRBD2. This CDR3 region has 17 residues. The junction had 10 bases not matched to a gene; V was cut back by 6 bases and J by 3 bases. This CDR3 reads CASSPTTTSGGTDTQYF. Partial CDR3 DNA: TGTGCCAGCAGCCCAACAACTACTAGCGGGGGGACAGATACG.

As regards this clone: Read data end 3 residues before the CDR3 end; the end is taken from the germline J gene. The rearrangement links TRBV7-6 to TRBJ1-5; D not resolved. The germline CDR1 and CDR2 sequences are SGHVS and FNYEAQ. Between the trimmed V and J ends, which lost 4 bases and 1 base, there was a span of 5 bases. The CDR3 covers 13 residues. The CDR3 DNA, read in part, is TGTGCCAGCAGCTCTAGGAGCAATCAGCCC. Its translation: CASSSRSNQP. The CDR3 in full is CASSSRSNQPQHF.

This clone was seen only a few times. From the germline J gene comes the end of the CDR3, since the read stops 3 residues before it. The rearrangement uses TRBV30 and TRBJ1-1; D gene ambiguous. Germline CDR1 and CDR2: GTSNPN and SVGIG (reference sequence). V was pared by 4 bases and J by 0 bases, with 6 bases between. The CDR3 is 12 residues long. The CDR3 loop reads CAWTDMNTEAFF. Partial CDR3 DNA: TGTGCCTGGACTGACATGAACACTGAA.

In this sample, this clone turned up a few times. Read coverage stops 3 residues before the CDR3 terminus; the germline J gene supplies the remainder. The rearrangement links TRBV6-2 or TRBV6-3 to TRBJ1-2; D is unresolved. The CDR3 consists of 14 residues. V lost 7 bases and J 1 base, leaving 13 bases between the germline ends. The V gene's germline CDR1 is MNHEY and CDR2 SVGEGT. This chain's CDR3 is CASTQFANNYGYTF. CDR3 bases read: TGTGCCAGCACCCAGTTCGCCAATAACTATGGC.

In regard to this clone: The read ends 3 residues early relative to the CDR3; the germline J gene fills the gap. J is TRBJ2-1 and V is TRBV19, with TRBD2 identical over 11 bases. Germline CDR1 is LNHDA and CDR2 is SQIVND (reference sequence). V shed 7 bases and J 1 base; nucleotides not matched to a gene: 9. The CDR3 sequence is 17 residues long. The sequenced part of the CDR3 DNA is TGTGCCAGTACCATAGCGGGAGGGCCCATTTCCTACAATGAG. It specifies CASTIAGGPISYNE. The CDR3 as a whole reads CASTIAGGPISYNEQFF.

Concerning this clone itself: The read comes to an end 3 residues before the CDR3 does, leaving the germline J gene to fill in the end. This CDR3 is also generated by other DNA sequences in the sample. The chain links TRBV30 to TRBJ1-4; D uncertain. The germline CDR1 and CDR2 sequences are GTSNPN and SVGIG (reference sequence). Trimming removed 6 bases at V and 8 bases at J, with 10 bases between. This CDR3 is 11 amino acids long. CDR3 amino acids: CACSSVEKLFF. The sequenced part of the CDR3 DNA is TGTGCCTGTAGCTCGGTGGAAAAA.

This clone was found many times. Read data end 3 residues before the CDR3 end; the end is taken from the germline J gene. The chain employs TRBV2 and TRBJ1-2; possible D gene TRBD1, 5 bases. The CDR3 has 14 residues. Germline CDR1 is SNHLY and CDR2 is FYNNEI. Trimming stripped 2 bases from V and 4 bases from J, with 11 bases between. Partial CDR3 DNA: TGTGCCAGCAGTGAAAAGGGGCGGACCTATGGC. Protein: CASSEKGRTYG. The CDR3 reads in full as CASSEKGRTYGYTF.